Following are 21 T cell receptor beta chains from one sample sequenced in a study of cytomegalovirus exposure and HLA in healthy donors. The PCR made use of 60 Vbeta and 13 Jbeta primers. Only in-frame clones appear in the TCRdb table, and some are missing; sequencing was by immunoSEQ multiplex PCR. The sample lists roughly 100,000 clones, roughly 79% occurring once. The sequencing sample was made of PBMCs. The receptors stem from a man aged 55 to 70 in good health and CMV-seropositive.

This clone appeared once. V and J are TRBV29-1 and TRBJ1-1; no definite D call. Germline loops: CDR1 SQVTM, CDR2 ANQGSEA. The CDR3 contains 11 residues. The V and J ends lost 4 bases and 2 bases respectively, with 5 bases between them. CDR3 amino acids: CSVGHNTEAFF. The CDR3 region has the DNA TGCAGCGTTGGACACAACACTGAAGCTTTCTTT.

This rearrangement joins TRBV7-8 to TRBJ2-7, with D perhaps TRBD1 (6 bases). From germline, CDR1 is SGHVS and CDR2 FQNEAQ. The CDR3 totals 15 residues. Trimming took 0 bases from V and 2 from J, leaving 11 bases between them. The CDR3 sequence is CASSLATGNAYEQYF. Here the CDR3 DNA reads TGTGCCAGCAGCTTAGCGACAGGCAACGCCTACGAGCAGTACTTC. Filled out from reference TRBV7-8 and TRBJ2-7, the complete variable domain reads GAGVSQSPRYKVAKRGQDVALRCDPISGHVSLFWYQQALGQGPEFLTYFQNEAQLDKSGLPSDRFFAERPEGSVSTLKIQRTQQEDSAVYLCASSLATGNAYEQYFGPGTRLTVT.

The chain joins TRBV4-3 to TRBJ2-2; the D is unclear. Germline V gives CDR1 LGHNA, CDR2 YSLEER. This CDR3 has 14 residues. Deletions cut 1 base from V and 3 bases from J, with 6 bases between. CDR3 amino acids: CASSQVDYTGELFF. The CDR3 DNA reads TGCGCCAGCAGCCAAGTAGACTACACCGGGGAGCTGTTTTTT.

The J gene is TRBJ2-7, the V gene TRBV4-1; D is perhaps TRBD2 (7 bases). V was cut by 4 bases and J by 3 bases, with 22 bases left in between. The CDR3 is made up of 17 amino acids. Looked up from germline, CDR1 is MGHRA and CDR2 is YSYEKL. CDR3 loop: CASSLREEGGGHYEQYF. CDR3 DNA sequence: TGCGCCAGCAGCCTACGGGAGGAGGGGGGAGGGCACTACGAGCAGTACTTC.

CDR3 in DNA: TGTGCCAGCAGCTTGGCCCGACAGGGCCCCACCGGGGAGCTGTTTTTT. Its translation: CASSLARQGPTGELFF. The chain carries TRBV5-4 and TRBJ2-2; 7 nucleotides line up with TRBD1. CDR1 and CDR2 from the germline V gene are SGHNT and YYREEE (reference sequence). V lost 0 bases, J lost 4 bases, and 6 bases stayed unmatched. The CDR3 contains 16 residues.

This chain connects TRBV6-1 to TRBJ2-1, with TRBD2 matching over 10 bases. Germline loops: CDR1 MNHNS, CDR2 SASEGT. J gave up 3 bases and V 2 bases, and 4 bases lay outside the gene matches. This CDR3 region has 16 residues. CDR3 bases: TGTGCCAGCAGTGAACTAGCGGGGGCCGACTACAATGAGCAGTTCTTC. Translated: CASSELAGADYNEQFF.

This chain connects TRBV20-1 to TRBJ1-2, with D possibly matching TRBD1 (5 bases). V was cut by 6 bases and J by 7 bases, with 12 bases left in between. The germline gives CDR1 DFQATT, CDR2 SNEGSKA (reference sequence). The CDR3 extends over 11 amino acids. CDR3 region: CSAGQPSGYTF. The DNA for the CDR3 is TGCAGTGCGGGGCAGCCTTCTGGCTACACCTTC.

The V and J genes are TRBV5-6 and TRBJ1-1, with 7 nucleotides matching TRBD1. CDR1 is SGHDT, CDR2 YYEEEE, per germline. The CDR3 runs 16 residues. With 2 bases clipped from V and 0 bases from J, the junction kept 7 bases outside the gene matches. This CDR3 is CASSLKGAGMNTEAFF. Written as DNA, the CDR3 is TGTGCCAGCAGCTTAAAGGGGGCGGGTATGAACACTGAAGCTTTCTTT.

This clone was counted a few times. The V call is TRBV18, the J call TRBJ2-2; TRBD2 matches at 10 bases. Germline V lookup: CDR1 KGHSH, CDR2 LQKENI. The V segment lost 3 bases and the J segment 0 bases; nucleotides outside the gene matches: 4. The CDR3 extends over 17 amino acids. In DNA form, the CDR3 reads TGTGCCAGCTCACCTAGGACTAGCGGACCGAACACCGGGGAGCTGTTTTTT. Encoded protein: CASSPRTSGPNTGELFF.

This chain connects TRBV6-6 to TRBJ2-7; D perhaps matches TRBD1 (6 bases). Trimming removed 6 bases at V and 4 bases at J, with 22 bases between. The germline V gene has CDR1 MNHNY and CDR2 SVGAGI (reference sequence). This CDR3 has 16 residues. Here the CDR3 reads CASRQNLQGEAYEQYF. The CDR3 nucleotides read TGTGCCAGCAGACAAAACTTACAGGGTGAGGCTTACGAGCAGTACTTC.

V and J are TRBV5-1 and TRBJ1-5; D might be TRBD1 (5 bases). Germline V lookup: CDR1 SGHRS, CDR2 YFSETQ. The CDR3 spans 12 residues. Trimming cost V 4 bases and J 7 bases, with 9 bases left between them. The CDR3 here is CASSAGWQPQHF. In DNA form, the CDR3 reads TGCGCCAGCAGCGCAGGGTGGCAGCCCCAGCATTTT.

V gene TRBV27 combines with J gene TRBJ2-7; 8 bases align to TRBD1. After removal of 5 bases from V and 5 bases from J, the junction contained 8 bases not matched to a gene. Germline CDR1 and CDR2: MNHEY and SMNVEV (reference sequence). There are 14 residues in the CDR3. The CDR3 sequence is CASSPRQGPNEQYF. CDR3 nucleotides: TGTGCCAGCAGTCCGCGACAGGGGCCCAACGAGCAGTACTTC.

The gene calls are TRBV19 and TRBJ2-7; TRBD1 aligns across 7 bases. Germline CDR1 reads LNHDA; CDR2 reads SQIVND (reference sequence). This CDR3 region has 13 residues. Losses at the gene ends were 5 bases for V and 2 bases for J; bases not matched to a gene: 3. The DNA for the CDR3 is TGTGCCAGTAGTTCCGGGACAGCCTACGAGCAGTACTTC. Translation: CASSSGTAYEQYF.

J is TRBJ1-5 and V is TRBV28; 9 bases line up with TRBD1. With 4 bases clipped from V and 2 bases from J, the junction kept 6 bases outside the gene matches. CDR1 and CDR2 from the germline V gene are MDHEN and SYDVKM. CDR3 size: 16 residues. The CDR3 DNA is TGTGCCAGCAGTTATGGGACAGGGAGGGGCAATCAGCCCCAGCATTTT. The encoded protein is CASSYGTGRGNQPQHF.

J is TRBJ2-7 and V is TRBV19; D possibly corresponds to TRBD1 (5 bases). The CDR3 has 15 residues. CDR1 and CDR2 from the germline V gene are LNHDA and SQIVND (reference sequence). V was trimmed by 4 bases and J by 1 base, leaving 14 bases between them. The CDR3 here is CASSTQGDGSYEQYF. Here the CDR3 DNA reads TGTGCCAGTAGTACCCAGGGTGACGGGTCCTACGAGCAGTACTTC.

In its sample, this clone was seen a few times. The gene calls are TRBV11-2 and TRBJ2-5; 7 positions match TRBD1. The end of the DNA aligns better with TRBJ2-7, so the J call may be wrong. Germline V gene sequence: CDR1 SGHAT, CDR2 FQNNGV. The CDR3 covers 15 residues. This chain's CDR3 is CASSSGQWFDYEQYF. For the CDR3, the DNA is TGTGCCAGCAGCTCGGGACAGTGGTTTGACTACGAGCAGTACTTC.

J is TRBJ1-1 and V is TRBV5-1; no reliable D call. The germline V gene encodes CDR1 SGHRS and CDR2 YFSETQ. V was cut by 2 bases and J by 3 bases, with 11 bases left in between. This CDR3 region has 14 residues. The CDR3 protein is CASSFQYRDTEAFF. DNA of the CDR3: TGCGCCAGCAGCTTTCAGTACAGAGACACTGAAGCTTTCTTT.

This chain connects TRBV7-2 to TRBJ2-7; possible D gene TRBD2, 5 bases. Trimming removed 2 bases at V and 0 bases at J, with 11 bases between. Germline CDR1 SGHTA, CDR2 FQGNSA. This CDR3 region has 15 residues. The CDR3 reads CASSLTRSRSYEQYF. CDR3 in DNA: TGTGCCAGCAGCTTAACTAGATCACGCTCCTACGAGCAGTACTTC.

The gene calls are TRBV19 and TRBJ2-5, with 7 bases matching TRBD1. This CDR3 is 14 amino acids long. Trimming removed 2 bases from V and 2 bases from J; junction bases left unmatched: 2. The germline V gene has CDR1 LNHDA and CDR2 SQIVND (reference sequence). The CDR3 here is CASSIRDRQETQYF. The CDR3 coding sequence is TGTGCCAGTAGTATACGGGACAGACAAGAGACCCAGTACTTC.

J is TRBJ1-5 and V is TRBV12-5; 8 bases match TRBD1. The CDR3 is 16 residues long. Germline loops: CDR1 LGHNT, CDR2 FRNRAP. The trim removed 2 bases at V and 3 bases at J, leaving 6 bases unmatched. CDR3: CASGLQQGVYNQPQHF. In nucleotides, the CDR3 is TGTGCTAGTGGTTTGCAACAGGGGGTCTACAATCAGCCCCAGCATTTT.

The V gene is TRBV6-4, the J gene TRBJ1-5; 9 bases line up with TRBD1. V shed 3 bases and J 6 bases; nucleotides not matched to a gene: 6. The germline CDR1 and CDR2 sequences are MRHNA and SNTAGT. The length of the CDR3 is 15 residues. The CDR3 sequence: CASSETGGSSQPQHF. The CDR3 DNA sequence: TGTGCCAGCAGTGAGACAGGGGGTTCTAGTCAGCCCCAGCATTTT.